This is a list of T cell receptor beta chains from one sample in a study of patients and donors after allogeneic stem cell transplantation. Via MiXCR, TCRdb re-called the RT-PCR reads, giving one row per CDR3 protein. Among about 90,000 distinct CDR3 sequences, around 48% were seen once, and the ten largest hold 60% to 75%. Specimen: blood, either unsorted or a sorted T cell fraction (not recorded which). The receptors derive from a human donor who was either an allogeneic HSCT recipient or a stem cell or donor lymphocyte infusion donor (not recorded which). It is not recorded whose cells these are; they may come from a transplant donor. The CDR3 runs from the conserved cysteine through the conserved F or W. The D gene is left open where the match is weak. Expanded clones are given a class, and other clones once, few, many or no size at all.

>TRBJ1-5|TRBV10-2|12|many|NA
CASRGGNQPQHF
TGCGCCAGCAGAGGGGGGAATCAGCCCCAGCATTTT
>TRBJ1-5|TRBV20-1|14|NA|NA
CSARDRHRNQPQHF
TGCAGTGCTAGAGACAGACACCGCAATCAGCCCCAGCATTTT
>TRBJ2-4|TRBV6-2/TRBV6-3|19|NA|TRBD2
CASSSTGTSGRNAKNIQYF
TGTGCCAGCAGTTCCACCGGGACTAGCGGGAGGAACGCCAAAAACATTCAGTACTTC
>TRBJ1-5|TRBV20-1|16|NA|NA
CSARVRDGDSNQPQHF
TGCAGTGCTAGGGTACGGGATGGGGATAGCAATCAGCCCCAGCATTTT
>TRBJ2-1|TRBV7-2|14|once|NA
CASSPSGVANEQFF
TGTGCCAGCAGCCCCTCGGGGGTGGCCAATGAGCAGTTCTTC
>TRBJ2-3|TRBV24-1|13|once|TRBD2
CATSGTSGDTQYF
TGTGCCACCAGTGGGACTAGCGGAGATACGCAGTATTTT
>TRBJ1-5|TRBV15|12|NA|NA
CATSRDSQPQHF
TGTGCCACCAGCAGAGATTCTCAGCCCCAGCATTTT
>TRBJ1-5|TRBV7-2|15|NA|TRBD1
CASSSTGSVNQPQHF
TGTGCCAGCAGCTCGACAGGGTCGGTCAATCAGCCCCAGCATTTT
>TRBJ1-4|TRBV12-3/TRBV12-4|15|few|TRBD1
CASSSPTGLNEKLFF
TGTGCCAGCAGTTCCCCGACAGGGCTTAATGAAAAACTGTTTTTT
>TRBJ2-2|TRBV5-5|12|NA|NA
CASSLATRELFF
TGTGCCAGCAGCTTGGCTACCCGGGAGCTGTTTTTT
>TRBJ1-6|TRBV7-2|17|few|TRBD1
CASSLMGQGASNSPLHF
TGTGCCAGCAGCTTAATGGGACAGGGGGCATCTAATTCACCCCTCCACTTT
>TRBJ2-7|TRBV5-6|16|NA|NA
CASSEQTQASSYEQYF
TGTGCCAGCAGCGAACAGACTCAGGCGAGCTCCTACGAGCAGTACTTC
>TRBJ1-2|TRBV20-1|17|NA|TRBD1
CSARDISADRGEYGYTF
TGCAGTGCTAGAGATATATCCGCGGACAGGGGGGAGTATGGCTACACCTTC
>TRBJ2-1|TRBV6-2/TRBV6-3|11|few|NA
CASSYFNEQFF
TGTGCCAGCAGTTACTTTAATGAGCAGTTCTTC
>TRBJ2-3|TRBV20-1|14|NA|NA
CSARSRTGTDTQYF
TGCAGTGCTAGATCTAGAACCGGCACAGATACGCAGTATTTT
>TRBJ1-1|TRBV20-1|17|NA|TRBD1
CSARQPGQGFLNTEAFF
TGCAGTGCTCGTCAGCCGGGACAGGGGTTCTTGAACACTGAAGCTTTCTTT
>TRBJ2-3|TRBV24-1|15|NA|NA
CATSAASASTDTQYF
TGTGCCACCAGTGCCGCTAGCGCTAGCACAGATACGCAGTATTTT
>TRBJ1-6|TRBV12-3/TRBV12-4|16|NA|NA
CASSLQGPPNNSPLHF
TGTGCCAGCAGTTTACAGGGGCCTCCCAATAATTCACCCCTCCACTTT
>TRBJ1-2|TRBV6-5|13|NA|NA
CASSYDLNYGYTF
TGTGCCAGCAGTTACGACCTGAACTATGGCTACACCTTC
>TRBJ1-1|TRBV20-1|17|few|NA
CSARDSPRTATNTEAFF
TGCAGTGCTAGAGATTCCCCCCGGACAGCTACGAACACTGAAGCTTTCTTT
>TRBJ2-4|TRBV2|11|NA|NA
CASSEVDIQYF
TGTGCCAGCAGTGAAGTGGACATTCAGTACTTC
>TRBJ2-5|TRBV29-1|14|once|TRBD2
CSALTSGNRETQYF
TGCAGCGCCTTAACTAGCGGGAATAGAGAGACCCAGTACTTC
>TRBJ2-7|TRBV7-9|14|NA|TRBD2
CASSPLRGEDEQYF
TGTGCCAGCAGCCCTTTGCGGGGGGAGGACGAGCAGTACTTC
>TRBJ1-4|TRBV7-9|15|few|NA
CASSSITGPNEKLFF
TGTGCCAGCAGCTCCATAACAGGGCCGAATGAAAAACTGTTTTTT
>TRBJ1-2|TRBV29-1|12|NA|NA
CSVGGTDYGYTF
TGCAGCGTTGGCGGGACGGACTATGGCTACACCTTC
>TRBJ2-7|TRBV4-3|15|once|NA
CASSQGSAGVYEQYF
TGCGCCAGCAGCCAAGGGTCGGCAGGAGTTTACGAGCAGTACTTC
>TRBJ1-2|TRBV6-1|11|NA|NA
CASSDSPGYTF
TGTGCCAGCAGTGACTCTCCCGGCTACACCTTC
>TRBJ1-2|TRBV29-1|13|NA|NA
CSVALAAIYGYTF
TGCAGCGTTGCTCTGGCAGCTATCTATGGCTACACCTTC
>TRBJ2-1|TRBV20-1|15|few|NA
CSASRGWSSYNEQFF
TGCAGTGCTTCCCGCGGCTGGAGCTCCTACAATGAGCAGTTCTTC
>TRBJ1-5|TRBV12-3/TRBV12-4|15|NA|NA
CASTTGGRVNQPQHF
TGTGCCAGCACCACGGGGGGGAGGGTCAATCAGCCCCAGCATTTT
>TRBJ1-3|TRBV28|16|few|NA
CASSLWSTVSGNTIYF
TGTGCCAGCAGTTTATGGTCGACAGTGAGTGGAAACACCATATATTTT
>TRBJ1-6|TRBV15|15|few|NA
CATSPRIQTQSPLHF
TGTGCCACCAGCCCGCGGATCCAAACTCAGTCACCCCTCCACTTT
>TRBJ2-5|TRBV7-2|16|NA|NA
CASSTLTGSLGETQYF
TGTGCCAGCAGCACGCTAACAGGGAGCTTAGGAGAGACCCAGTACTTC
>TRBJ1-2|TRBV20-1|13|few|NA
CSARTEGISGYTF
TGCAGTGCTAGAACTGAAGGGATTTCTGGCTACACCTTC
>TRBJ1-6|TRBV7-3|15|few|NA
CASSPDSSYNSPLHF
TGTGCCAGCAGCCCAGACAGCTCCTATAATTCACCCCTCCACTTT
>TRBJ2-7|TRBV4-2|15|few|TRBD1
CASSQEVYRGYEQYF
TGTGCCAGCAGCCAAGAGGTCTACAGGGGTTACGAGCAGTACTTC
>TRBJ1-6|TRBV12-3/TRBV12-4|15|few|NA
CASSSSVQGRGPLHF
TGTGCCAGCAGTTCAAGTGTACAGGGCCGTGGACCCCTCCACTTT
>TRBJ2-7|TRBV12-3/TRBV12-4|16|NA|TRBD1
CASSWGQGALAYEQYF
TGTGCCAGCAGTTGGGGACAGGGGGCGCTGGCCTACGAGCAGTACTTC
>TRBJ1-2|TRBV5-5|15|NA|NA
CASSPPRAENYGYTF
TGTGCCAGCAGCCCCCCTAGGGCCGAAAACTATGGCTACACCTTC
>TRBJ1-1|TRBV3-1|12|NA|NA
CASSQGLIEAFF
TGTGCCAGCAGCCAAGGATTGATAGAAGCTTTCTTT
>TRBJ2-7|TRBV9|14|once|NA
CASSLSDGSYEQYF
TGTGCCAGCAGCCTTTCGGACGGGAGCTACGAGCAGTACTTC
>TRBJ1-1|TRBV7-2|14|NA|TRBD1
CASSPAGTDTEAFF
TGTGCCAGCAGCCCCGCTGGGACAGACACTGAAGCTTTCTTT
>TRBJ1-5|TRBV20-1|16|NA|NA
CSAMELQGYRNQPQHF
TGCAGTGCCATGGAACTTCAGGGGTACCGCAATCAGCCCCAGCATTTT
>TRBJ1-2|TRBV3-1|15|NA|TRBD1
CASSQRDRANYGYTF
TGTGCCAGCAGCCAACGAGACAGGGCTAACTATGGCTACACCTTC
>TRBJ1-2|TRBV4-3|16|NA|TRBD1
CASSTRRDRASGGYTF
TGCGCCAGCAGCACCCGACGAGACAGGGCCTCTGGAGGCTACACCTTC
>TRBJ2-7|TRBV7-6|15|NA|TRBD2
CASSPSGWGTYEQYF
TGTGCCAGCAGCCCTAGCGGGTGGGGGACCTACGAGCAGTACTTC
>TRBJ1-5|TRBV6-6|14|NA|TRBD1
CASSLTGMGQPQHF
TGTGCCAGCAGTTTGACAGGGATGGGTCAGCCCCAGCATTTT
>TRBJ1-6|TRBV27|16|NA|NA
CASSLRKAAYNSPLHF
TGTGCCAGCAGTTTGAGGAAAGCGGCCTATAATTCACCCCTCCACTTT
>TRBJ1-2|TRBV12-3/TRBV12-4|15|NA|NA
CASSFPASLGYGYTF
TGTGCCAGCAGTTTCCCCGCGTCCTTGGGGTATGGCTACACCTTC
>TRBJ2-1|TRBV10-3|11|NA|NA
CAISDKDEQFF
TGTGCCATCAGTGACAAGGATGAGCAGTTCTTC
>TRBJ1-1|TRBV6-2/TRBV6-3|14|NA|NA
CASSYGDLRTEAFF
TGTGCCAGCAGTTACGGGGACTTAAGGACTGAAGCTTTCTTT
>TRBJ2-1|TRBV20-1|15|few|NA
CSASSSLSVYNEQFF
TGCAGTGCTAGTTCTAGTTTGAGCGTTTACAATGAGCAGTTCTTC
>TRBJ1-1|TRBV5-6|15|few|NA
CASSLGTFKGLASFF
TGTGCCAGCAGCTTGGGGACGTTTAAGGGGCTGGCGTCTTTCTTT
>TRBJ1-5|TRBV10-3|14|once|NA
CAISEQALNQPQHF
TGTGCCATCAGTGAGCAGGCGCTAAATCAGCCCCAGCATTTT
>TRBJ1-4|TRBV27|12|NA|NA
CASRSANEKLFF
TGTGCCAGCAGGTCCGCTAATGAAAAACTGTTTTTT
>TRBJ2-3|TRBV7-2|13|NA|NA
CASSPQLPDTQYF
TGTGCCAGCAGCCCTCAGCTACCCGATACGCAGTATTTT
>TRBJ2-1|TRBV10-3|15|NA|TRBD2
CAIKSTSGRGNEQFF
TGTGCCATCAAATCGACTAGCGGGAGAGGGAATGAGCAGTTCTTC
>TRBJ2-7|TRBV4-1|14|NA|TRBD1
CASSHRGQLYEQYF
TGCGCCAGCAGCCATAGGGGACAGCTCTACGAGCAGTACTTC
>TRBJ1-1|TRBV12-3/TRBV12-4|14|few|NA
CASITQGVGTEAFF
TGTGCCAGCATCACACAGGGAGTTGGCACTGAAGCTTTCTTT
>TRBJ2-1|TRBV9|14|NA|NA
CASSGNTGSNEQFF
TGTGCCAGCAGCGGAAATACAGGGTCCAATGAGCAGTTCTTC